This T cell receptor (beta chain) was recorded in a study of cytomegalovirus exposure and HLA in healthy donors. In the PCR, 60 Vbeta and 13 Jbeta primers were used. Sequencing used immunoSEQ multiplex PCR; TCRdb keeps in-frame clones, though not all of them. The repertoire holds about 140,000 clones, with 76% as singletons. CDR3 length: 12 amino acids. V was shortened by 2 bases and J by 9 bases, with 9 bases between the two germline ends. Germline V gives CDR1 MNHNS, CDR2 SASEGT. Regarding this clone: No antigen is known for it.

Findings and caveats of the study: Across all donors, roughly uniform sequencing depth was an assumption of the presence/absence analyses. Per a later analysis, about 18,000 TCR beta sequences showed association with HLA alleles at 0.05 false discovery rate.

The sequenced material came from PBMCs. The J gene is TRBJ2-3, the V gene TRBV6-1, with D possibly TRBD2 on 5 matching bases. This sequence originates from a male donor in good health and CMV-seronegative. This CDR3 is CASSETPGTQYF. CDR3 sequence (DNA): TGTGCCAGCAGTGAAACTCCGGGGACGCAGTATTTT.